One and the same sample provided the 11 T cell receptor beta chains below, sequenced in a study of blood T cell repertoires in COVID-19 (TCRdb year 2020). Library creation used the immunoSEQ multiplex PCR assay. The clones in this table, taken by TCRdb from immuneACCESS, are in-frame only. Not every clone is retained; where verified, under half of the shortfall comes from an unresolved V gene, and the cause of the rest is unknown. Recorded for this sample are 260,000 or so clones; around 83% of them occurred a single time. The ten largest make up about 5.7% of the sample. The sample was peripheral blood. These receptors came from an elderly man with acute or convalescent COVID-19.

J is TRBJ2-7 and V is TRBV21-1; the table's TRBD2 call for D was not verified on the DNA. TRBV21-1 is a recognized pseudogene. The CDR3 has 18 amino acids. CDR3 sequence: CASSWRTSGSPHAYEQYF. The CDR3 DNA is TGTGCCAGCAGCTGGAGGACTAGCGGGAGTCCCCATGCCTACGAGCAGTACTTC.

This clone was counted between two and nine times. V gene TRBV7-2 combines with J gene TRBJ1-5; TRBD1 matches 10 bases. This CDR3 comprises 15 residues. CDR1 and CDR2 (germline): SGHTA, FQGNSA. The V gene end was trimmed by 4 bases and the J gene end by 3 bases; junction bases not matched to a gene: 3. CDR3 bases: TGTGCCAGCAGCTCGGGACAGGGGAACAATCAGCCCCAGCATTTT. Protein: CASSSGQGNNQPQHF.

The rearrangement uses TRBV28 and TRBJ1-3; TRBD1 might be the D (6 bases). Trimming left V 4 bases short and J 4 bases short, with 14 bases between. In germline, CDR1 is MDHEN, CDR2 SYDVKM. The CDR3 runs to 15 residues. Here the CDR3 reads CASSSPDRTGNTIYF. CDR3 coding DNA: TGTGCCAGCAGTTCCCCCGACAGGACGGGAAACACCATATATTTT.

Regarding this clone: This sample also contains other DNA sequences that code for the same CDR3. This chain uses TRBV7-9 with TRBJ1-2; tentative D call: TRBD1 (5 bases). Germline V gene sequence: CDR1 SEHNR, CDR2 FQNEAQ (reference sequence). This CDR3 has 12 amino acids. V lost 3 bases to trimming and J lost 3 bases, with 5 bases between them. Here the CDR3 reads CASSLTDYGYTF. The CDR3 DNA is TGTGCCAGCAGCTTGACAGACTATGGCTACACCTTC.

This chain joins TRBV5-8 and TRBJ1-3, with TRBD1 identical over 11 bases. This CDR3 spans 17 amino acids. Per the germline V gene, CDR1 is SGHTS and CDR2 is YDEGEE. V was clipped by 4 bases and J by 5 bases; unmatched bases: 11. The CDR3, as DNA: TGTGCCAGCAGCCCAGGCACGGGACAGGGGGGAAGAAACACCATATATTTT. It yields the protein CASSPGTGQGGRNTIYF.

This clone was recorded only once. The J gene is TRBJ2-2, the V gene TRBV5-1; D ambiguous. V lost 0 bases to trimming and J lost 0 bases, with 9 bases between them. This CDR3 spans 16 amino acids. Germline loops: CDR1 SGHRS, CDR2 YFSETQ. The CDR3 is CASSLGPITNTGELFF. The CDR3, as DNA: TGCGCCAGCAGCTTGGGGCCGATAACGAACACCGGGGAGCTGTTTTTT.

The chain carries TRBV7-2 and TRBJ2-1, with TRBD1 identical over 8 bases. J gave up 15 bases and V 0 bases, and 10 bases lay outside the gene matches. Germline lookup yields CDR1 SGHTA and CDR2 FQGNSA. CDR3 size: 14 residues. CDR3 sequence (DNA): TGTGCCAGCAGCTTAGCCCTACAGGGGGGAAATCTGTTCTTC. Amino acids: CASSLALQGGNLFF.

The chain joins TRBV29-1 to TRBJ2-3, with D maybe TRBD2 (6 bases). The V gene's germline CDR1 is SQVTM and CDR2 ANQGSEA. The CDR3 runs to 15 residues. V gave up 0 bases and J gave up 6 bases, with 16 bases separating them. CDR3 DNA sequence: TGCAGCGTTGAAGATTTTAGGAGGGACCCCGATACGCAGTATTTT. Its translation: CSVEDFRRDPDTQYF.

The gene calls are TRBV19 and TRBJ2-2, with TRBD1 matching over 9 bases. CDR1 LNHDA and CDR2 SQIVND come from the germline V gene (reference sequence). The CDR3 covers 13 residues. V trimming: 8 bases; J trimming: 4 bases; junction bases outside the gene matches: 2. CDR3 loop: CASGQGTTGELFF. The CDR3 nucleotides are TGTGCCAGTGGACAGGGGACCACCGGGGAGCTGTTTTTT.

As DNA, the CDR3 is TGTGCCAGCAGCCATGCCAGGGGCCTCTACAATGAGCAGTTCTTC. Translation: CASSHARGLYNEQFF. The rearrangement joins TRBV3-1 (or the pseudogene TRBV3-2) to TRBJ2-1; the D gene is possibly TRBD1 (6 bases). Looked up from germline, CDR1 is LGHDT and CDR2 is YNNKEL (reference sequence). CDR3 size: 15 residues. Trimming shortened V by 3 bases and J by 3 bases, and 12 bases separated the two germline ends.

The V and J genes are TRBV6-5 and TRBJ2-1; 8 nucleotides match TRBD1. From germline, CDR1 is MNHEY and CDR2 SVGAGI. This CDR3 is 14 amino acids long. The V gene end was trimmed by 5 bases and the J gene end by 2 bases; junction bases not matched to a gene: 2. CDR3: CASSRTGTYNEQFF. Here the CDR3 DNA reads TGTGCCAGCAGTAGGACAGGGACCTACAATGAGCAGTTCTTC.